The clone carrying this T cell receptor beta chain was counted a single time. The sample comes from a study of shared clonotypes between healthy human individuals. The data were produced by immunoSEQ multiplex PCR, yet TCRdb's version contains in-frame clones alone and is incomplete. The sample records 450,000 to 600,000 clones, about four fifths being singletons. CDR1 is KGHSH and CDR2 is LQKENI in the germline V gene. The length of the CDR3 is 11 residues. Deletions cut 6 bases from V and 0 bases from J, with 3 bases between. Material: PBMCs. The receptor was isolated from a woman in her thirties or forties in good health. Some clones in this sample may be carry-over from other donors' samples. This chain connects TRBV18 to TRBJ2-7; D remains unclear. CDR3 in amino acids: CASSVSYEQYF. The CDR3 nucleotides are TGTGCCAGCTCCGTCTCCTACGAGCAGTACTTC.